The 15 T cell receptor beta chains in this list originate from one sample, sequenced in a study of metastatic and nonmetastatic thyroid tumors. TCRdb re-called the PCR reads through MiXCR. The sample lists about 40,000 clones, 15% to 20% occurring once. No patient had received any treatment before thyroid surgery. The material sequenced was blood. These receptors all come from a female donor with papillary thyroid cancer or a benign thyroid nodule (not recorded which). Some clones in this sample may be carry-over from other donors' samples.

On this clone itself: This sample also contains other DNA sequences that code for the same CDR3. CDR3 sequence (DNA): TGTGCCAGCGGCCCCCCCCGGGTTAAGCAGTACTTC. Translated: CASGPPRVKQYF. This chain links TRBV28 with TRBJ2-7; no reliable D call. Trimming shortened V by 8 bases and J by 8 bases, and 16 bases separated the two germline ends. CDR1 is MDHEN and CDR2 is SYDVKM in the germline V gene. The CDR3 sequence is 12 residues long.

This clone was observed at least ten times. The chain carries TRBV9 and TRBJ2-1; TRBD2 aligns across 9 bases. This CDR3 spans 15 amino acids. Germline V gives CDR1 SGDLS, CDR2 YYNGEE. The V segment lost 4 bases and the J segment 2 bases; nucleotides outside the gene matches: 4. DNA for the CDR3: TGTGCCAGCAGCCCGAGACTAGCGGCCTACAATGAGCAGTTCTTC. Encoded protein: CASSPRLAAYNEQFF.

This clone was counted ten times or more. This sequence joins TRBV6-1 and TRBJ1-2; a weak D match, TRBD1 (5 bases). The V end was cut by 5 bases, the J end by 0 bases, with 16 bases between. Germline CDR1 and CDR2: MNHNS and SASEGT. This CDR3 spans 16 amino acids. The CDR3 loop is CASSSNLDTANYGYTF. DNA for the CDR3: TGTGCCAGCAGTTCCAACTTGGACACCGCTAACTATGGCTACACCTTC.

This clone was picked up many times. The genes are TRBV5-1 and TRBJ1-4; D remains unclear. This CDR3 has 15 residues. Germline V CDR1 and CDR2: SGHRS, YFSETQ. Trimming left V 3 bases short and J 8 bases short, with 17 bases between. DNA of the CDR3: TGCGCCAGCAGCTCGTATGGCAGATCTATAGAAAAACTGTTTTTT. It codes for CASSSYGRSIEKLFF.

The genes are TRBV20-1 and TRBJ1-1, with 8 bases matching TRBD1. The CDR3 covers 14 residues. V lost 3 bases, J lost 5 bases, and 8 bases stayed unmatched. Germline CDR1 reads DFQATT; CDR2 reads SNEGSKA (reference sequence). CDR3 nucleotides: TGCAGTGCTAGCCGGGCAGGGGGCGGTACTGAAGCTTTCTTT. Translated: CSASRAGGGTEAFF.

V and J are TRBV28 and TRBJ2-7; D gene uncertain. The V and J ends lost 5 bases and 7 bases respectively, with 15 bases between them. This CDR3 has 13 residues. The germline gives CDR1 MDHEN, CDR2 SYDVKM. The chain's CDR3 is CASSGPCVYEQYF. The CDR3 DNA follows: TGTGCCAGCAGTGGTCCTTGCGTTTATGAGCAGTACTTC.

The table lists this clone with many counts. The rearrangement joins TRBV27 to TRBJ2-3; 7 bases are shared with TRBD1. J lost 2 bases, V lost 4 bases, and 9 bases had no gene match. The CDR3 runs 16 residues. CDR1 and CDR2 from the germline V gene are MNHEY and SMNVEV (reference sequence). The CDR3 DNA follows: TGTGCCAGCAGTTCTTGGGCAGGGGGTCCCACAGATACGCAGTATTTT. Translating gives CASSSWAGGPTDTQYF.

The table lists this clone with a few counts. A clone one base away is much larger, so this may be a read error. The sample holds other DNA sequences that translate to the same CDR3. V usage is TRBV29-1 and J usage is TRBJ2-3; 10 nucleotides match TRBD2. This CDR3 region has 15 residues. J gave up 3 bases and V 3 bases, and 6 bases lay outside the gene matches. The germline CDR1 and CDR2 sequences are SQVTM and ANQGSEA. CDR3 sequence: CSVDRVAGGTDTQYF. For the CDR3, the DNA is TGCAGCGTTGATAGGGTAGCGGGAGGTACAGATACGCAGTATTTT.

This clone was seen many times. The chain recombines TRBV29-1 with TRBJ2-1, with 12 bases fitting TRBD2. CDR1 and CDR2 from the germline V gene are SQVTM and ANQGSEA. The V segment lost 1 base and the J segment 9 bases; nucleotides outside the gene matches: 4. The CDR3 is made up of 14 amino acids. CDR3 loop: CSVEGLAGVSEQFF. The DNA of the CDR3 is TGCAGCGTTGAAGGACTAGCGGGAGTAAGTGAGCAGTTCTTC.

This clone has just a few counts. V is TRBV6-2 or TRBV6-3 and J is TRBJ1-1; maybe TRBD1 (6 bases). CDR1 and CDR2 from the germline V gene are MNHEY and SVGEGT. CDR3 length equals 13 residues. V was pared by 7 bases and J by 4 bases, with 13 bases between. The CDR3: CASTSTGTTEAFF. Written as DNA, the CDR3 is TGTGCCAGCACATCGACAGGTACCACTGAAGCTTTCTTT.

The sample holds many counts of this clone. The chain combines TRBV6-6 with TRBJ2-3, with 11 bases that match TRBD2. The ends lost 0 bases at V and 0 bases at J; junction bases unmatched: 2. This CDR3 is built from 17 residues. Germline-derived CDR1 and CDR2 are MNHNY and SVGAGI (reference sequence). The CDR3 reads CASSYSRLAGSTDTQYF. CDR3 sequence (DNA): TGTGCCAGCAGTTACTCGAGACTAGCGGGGAGCACAGATACGCAGTATTTT.

There are a few counts of this clone. The rearrangement uses TRBV10-3 and TRBJ2-1, with 7 bases lining up with TRBD2. Germline V gene lookup returns CDR1 ENHRY and CDR2 SYGVKD. With 6 bases clipped from V and 9 bases from J, the junction kept 5 bases outside the gene matches. The CDR3 contains 12 residues. CDR3 sequence: CAIRRESGEQFF. The CDR3 nucleotides read TGTGCCATCAGGCGGGAGTCTGGTGAGCAGTTCTTC.

This clone came up many times. This chain uses TRBV11-2 with TRBJ2-7; perhaps TRBD2 as D (6 bases). Germline-derived CDR1 and CDR2 are SGHAT and FQNNGV. CDR3 length equals 15 residues. V lost 5 bases and J lost 0, with 14 bases in between. CDR3 residues: CASSPLWRGSYEQYF. The DNA of the CDR3 is TGTGCCAGCAGCCCTCTTTGGCGGGGCTCCTACGAGCAGTACTTC.

The chain combines TRBV11-1 with TRBJ1-2; D is possibly TRBD1 (6 bases). CDR3 length equals 21 residues. The germline gives CDR1 SGHAT, CDR2 FQDESV (reference sequence). V was trimmed by 0 bases and J by 0 bases, leaving 26 bases between them. CDR3 amino acids: CASSLAPGQPGRIVANYGYTF. The CDR3 region has the DNA TGTGCCAGCAGCTTAGCGCCCGGACAGCCGGGGCGAATAGTAGCTAACTATGGCTACACCTTC.

This clone was observed at least ten times. This sample includes further DNA sequences coding for the same CDR3. The chain recombines TRBV19 with TRBJ2-5; D tentatively fits TRBD1 or TRBD2 (5 bases each). The CDR3 runs to 14 residues. Trimming took 1 base from V and 4 from J, leaving 10 bases between them. CDR1 LNHDA and CDR2 SQIVND come from the germline V gene (reference sequence). The CDR3 DNA reads as TGTGCCAGTAGTATAGGAGGGGTGGGAGAGACCCAGTACTTC. Residues: CASSIGGVGETQYF. Supplemented by reference TRBV19 and TRBJ2-5, the full variable domain reads DGGITQSPKYLFRKEGQNVTLSCEQNLNHDAMYWYRQDPGQGLRLIYYSQIVNDFQKGDIAEGYSVSREKKESFPLTVTSAQKNPTAFYLCASSIGGVGETQYFGPGTRLLVL.